Detailed here is one T cell receptor (beta chain). This record comes from a study of blood T cell repertoires in COVID-19. The wider study: Nucleic acid was either cDNA or gDNA, and it came from T cells, B-cell-depleted T cells, or PBMCs.

Measured with immunoSEQ multiplex PCR; TCRdb has only the in-frame clones, and not every one. Of some 140,000 clones in the sample, approximately 82% were seen once. Germline CDR1 and CDR2: SGHTA and FQGNSA. This CDR3 has 17 amino acids. The V gene end was trimmed by 0 bases and the J gene end by 6 bases; junction bases not matched to a gene: 8. Sequenced: peripheral blood. This TCR came from a man in his fifties or sixties who had recovered from COVID-19. V usage is TRBV7-2 and J usage is TRBJ2-5; 12 bases map to TRBD1. This CDR3 is CASSLAGTGGDRKTQYF. The DNA for the CDR3 is TGTGCCAGCAGCTTAGCCGGGACAGGGGGCGATAGAAAGACCCAGTACTTC.